The following is a TCR beta chain sequence with its context. The antigen is unknown. CDR3 length: 13 residues. The V end was cut by 3 bases, the J end by 5 bases, with 10 bases between. The germline V gene has CDR1 SQVTM and CDR2 ANQGSEA. Generated by immunoSEQ multiplex PCR, the TCRdb table keeps only in-frame clones and is missing some. This sample has some 200,000 clones, with roughly 88% found just once. These data belong to a study of T cell responses to AZD1222 COVID-19 vaccine. Whole-study findings and limits: Vaccination with two AZD1222 doses was followed by a rise in Spike-specific TCR breadth and depth. Per reports, nearly half of all spike-specific TCRs target regions that are unmutated in variants.

The receptor comes from an adult in good health. V is TRBV29-1 and J is TRBJ1-4, with D uncertain. The sample in question was peripheral blood, obtained on day 0 of AZD1222 vaccination. In nucleotides, the CDR3 is TGCAGCGTTGAGAGTCAGAAAAATGAAAAACTGTTTTTT. Translation: CSVESQKNEKLFF.